These 25 T cell receptor beta chains originate from one sample sequenced in a study of control samples from healthy donors and cancer patients. The method was immunoSEQ multiplex PCR; TCRdb's version includes in-frame clones alone and lacks a portion of them. The repertoire holds approximately 170,000 clones, with around 93% as singletons. Material: blood. These receptors were taken from a woman aged 60-75 years in good health.

This sequence joins TRBV6-6 and TRBJ2-5; 8 positions agree with TRBD2. The CDR3 is made up of 13 amino acids. Trimming removed 11 bases from V and 2 bases from J; junction bases left unmatched: 7. Per the germline V gene, CDR1 is MNHNY and CDR2 is SVGAGI (reference sequence). The CDR3 nucleotides read TGTGCCCGACGGTCGGGGGGGCAAGAGACCCAGTACTTC. Amino acid sequence: CARRSGGQETQYF.

This chain uses TRBV4-3 with TRBJ1-1; possibly TRBD1 for D (5 bases). From germline, CDR1 is LGHNA and CDR2 YSLEER. The CDR3 covers 17 residues. The V and J ends lost 3 bases and 3 bases respectively, with 20 bases between them. The CDR3 sequence is CASSQTKKGWSDTEAFF. CDR3 in DNA: TGCGCCAGCAGCCAGACGAAAAAGGGGTGGTCGGACACTGAAGCTTTCTTT.

The gene calls are TRBV6-5 and TRBJ1-2; weak D call: TRBD1 (5 bases). CDR1 and CDR2 from the germline V gene are MNHEY and SVGAGI. The CDR3 spans 14 residues. Trimming took off 4 bases at V and 5 bases at J, with 14 bases between the two ends. The CDR3 DNA reads TGTGCCAGCAGTTCCCGACAGATGAAGTATGGCTACACCTTC. Translated, it gives CASSSRQMKYGYTF.

The chain is built from TRBV7-9 and TRBJ1-5, with D possibly being TRBD1 (5 bases). V was shortened by 3 bases and J by 2 bases, with 8 bases between the two germline ends. Germline V gene sequence: CDR1 SEHNR, CDR2 FQNEAQ (reference sequence). The CDR3 consists of 14 residues. The CDR3, as DNA: TGTGCCAGCAGCTTCGGGACGGGCAATCAGCCCCAGCATTTT. Its protein is CASSFGTGNQPQHF.

The rearrangement uses TRBV9 and TRBJ2-3; no definite D call. This CDR3 region has 12 residues. CDR1 and CDR2 from the germline V gene are SGDLS and YYNGEE. The V gene lost 0 bases and the J gene lost 4 bases, with 3 bases spanning the gap. The CDR3 DNA reads TGTGCCAGCAGCGTAGCCTCAGATACGCAGTATTTT. It is translated as CASSVASDTQYF.

The rearrangement uses TRBV11-2 and TRBJ1-1; 8 bases fit TRBD1. After removal of 7 bases from V and 3 bases from J, the junction contained 7 bases not matched to a gene. The CDR3 consists of 14 residues. Germline values: CDR1 SGHAT, CDR2 FQNNGV. DNA for the CDR3: TGTGCCAGCATCCTAGACAGGGGTGACACTGAAGCTTTCTTT. This sequence encodes CASILDRGDTEAFF.

V is TRBV5-1 and J is TRBJ2-1; TRBD1 agrees at 9 bases. J was trimmed by 7 bases and V by 2 bases; bases with no gene match: 4. Germline CDR1 SGHRS, CDR2 YFSETQ. The CDR3 contains 14 residues. CDR3 nucleotides: TGCGCCAGCAGCTTTCGGGGGACAGGGAATGAGCAGTTCTTC. It specifies CASSFRGTGNEQFF.

The chain couples TRBV19 to TRBJ1-1, with a tentative D call TRBD1 (5 bases). V was trimmed by 3 bases and J by 7 bases, leaving 18 bases between them. This CDR3 is 15 amino acids long. Germline V gene data show CDR1 as LNHDA and CDR2 as SQIVND (reference sequence). The DNA for the CDR3 is TGTGCCAGTAGTATTTGGGGCAGGCTGTTGGGTGAAGCTTTCTTT. Encoded protein: CASSIWGRLLGEAFF.

The chain joins TRBV5-5 to TRBJ1-5; D remains unclear. There are 14 residues in the CDR3. CDR1 SGHKS and CDR2 YYEKEE come from the germline V gene (reference sequence). Trimming pared 0 bases from V and 7 bases from J, leaving 11 bases between. CDR3 bases: TGTGCCAGCAGCTTGGGGGGTCGCGAACAGCCCCAGCATTTT. This translates into CASSLGGREQPQHF.

This chain uses TRBV5-1 with TRBJ1-4; D unresolved. V was cut by 4 bases and J by 8 bases, with 18 bases left in between. Germline lookup yields CDR1 SGHRS and CDR2 YFSETQ. The CDR3 extends over 15 amino acids. The CDR3 loop reads CASSPRRGGSEKLFF. CDR3 bases: TGCGCCAGCAGCCCGCGGCGTGGTGGTAGCGAAAAACTGTTTTTT.

This rearrangement joins TRBV7-2 to TRBJ1-1, with D uncertain. In germline, CDR1 is SGHTA, CDR2 FQGNSA. V lost 2 bases, J lost 6 bases, and 10 bases lay in between. The CDR3 has 13 amino acids. CDR3 residues: CASSLRLRAEAFF. The CDR3 DNA is TGTGCCAGCAGCTTACGGCTTAGGGCTGAAGCTTTCTTT.

This sequence joins TRBV7-8 and TRBJ2-1, with no clear D. Germline lookup yields CDR1 SGHVS and CDR2 FQNEAQ. Trimming stripped 0 bases from V and 4 bases from J, with 7 bases between. There are 14 residues in the CDR3. CDR3 nucleotides: TGTGCCAGCAGCTTAGCACGGGCGTACAATGAGCAGTTCTTC. Translation gives CASSLARAYNEQFF.

V usage is TRBV10-3 and J usage is TRBJ1-2, with unresolved D. This CDR3 is built from 16 residues. Trimming pared 2 bases from V and 2 bases from J, leaving 15 bases between. Germline V lookup: CDR1 ENHRY, CDR2 SYGVKD. This CDR3 is CAISEDRGVMNYGYTF. The CDR3 coding sequence is TGTGCCATCAGTGAGGACCGGGGAGTAATGAACTATGGCTACACCTTC.

This clone has just one count. The rearrangement links TRBV4-3 to TRBJ1-6; D is uncertain. CDR3 length equals 16 residues. Deletions cut 2 bases from V and 7 bases from J, with 15 bases between. Germline CDR1 is LGHNA and CDR2 is YSLEER. Here the CDR3 reads CASSQNIAGNNSPLHF. CDR3 in DNA: TGCGCCAGCAGCCAAAACATTGCGGGGAACAATTCACCCCTCCACTTT.

This rearrangement joins TRBV7-2 to TRBJ2-7, with 9 bases identical to TRBD2. The CDR3 loop spans 16 amino acids. In germline, CDR1 is SGHTA, CDR2 FQGNSA. The junction had 10 bases not matched to a gene; V was cut back by 5 bases and J by 2 bases. Written as DNA, the CDR3 is TGTGCCAGCAGCCTTGGGGGCGGGGGGGCCCCCTACGAGCAGTACTTC. As protein: CASSLGGGGAPYEQYF.

V gene TRBV5-4 combines with J gene TRBJ2-5, with D possibly matching TRBD2 (6 bases). The CDR3 sequence is 15 residues long. CDR1 is SGHNT, CDR2 YYREEE, per germline (reference sequence). The ends were cut back, 2 bases at V and 2 bases at J, with 13 bases in the middle. Written as DNA, the CDR3 is TGTGCCAGCAGCTTCCGACTAGAACAGCAAGAGACCCAGTACTTC. It translates to CASSFRLEQQETQYF.

J is TRBJ2-7 and V is TRBV4-2; D is unclear. Germline V gene data show CDR1 as LGHNA and CDR2 as YNFKEQ. The CDR3 runs to 14 residues. Trimming stripped 5 bases from V and 0 bases from J, with 11 bases between. CDR3 coding DNA: TGTGCCAGCAGCTGGAACTGGGGCTCCTACGAGCAGTACTTC. It is translated as CASSWNWGSYEQYF.

The V call is TRBV5-4, the J call TRBJ2-3; D not certain. Trimming cost V 1 base and J 1 base, with 4 bases left between them. Germline values: CDR1 SGHNT, CDR2 YYREEE (reference sequence). The CDR3 spans 13 residues. The CDR3 loop is CASSLKGTDTQYF. Here the CDR3 DNA reads TGTGCCAGCAGCTTGAAGGGCACAGATACGCAGTATTTT.

DNA of the CDR3: TGCGCCAGCAGCCCGGAGACAGGTTTCCAGTATTTT. It yields the protein CASSPETGFQYF. This chain joins TRBV4-3 and TRBJ2-3; D may be TRBD1 (6 bases). The CDR3 has 12 residues. Germline CDR1 is LGHNA and CDR2 is YSLEER. The V gene lost 4 bases and the J gene lost 12 bases, with 14 bases spanning the gap.

This chain links TRBV5-8 with TRBJ2-1, with 9 bases aligning to TRBD2. The CDR3 loop spans 17 amino acids. With 1 base clipped from V and 5 bases from J, the junction kept 10 bases outside the gene matches. The germline V gene encodes CDR1 SGHTS and CDR2 YDEGEE. The CDR3 sequence is CASSLFFQRGVNNEQFF. The CDR3 DNA reads TGTGCCAGCAGCTTGTTCTTTCAGCGGGGGGTGAACAATGAGCAGTTCTTC. Variable domain in full (rest from reference TRBV5-8 and TRBJ2-1): EAGVTQSPTHLIKTRGQQATLRCSPISGHTSVYWYQQALGLGLQFLLWYDEGEERNRGNFPPRFSGRQFPNYSSELNVNALELEDSALYLCASSLFFQRGVNNEQFFGPGTRLTVL.

This clone was observed a single time. The rearrangement links TRBV7-8 to TRBJ1-1; D is undetermined. Trimming took off 0 bases at V and 1 base at J, with 12 bases between the two ends. Germline V gene data show CDR1 as SGHVS and CDR2 as FQNEAQ. The CDR3 totals 16 residues. The CDR3 here is CASSLARTSRNTEAFF. In nucleotides, the CDR3 is TGTGCCAGCAGCTTAGCTCGCACTTCGCGGAACACTGAAGCTTTCTTT. Together with reference TRBV7-8 and TRBJ1-1, the CDR3 gives the full variable domain: GAGVSQSPRYKVAKRGQDVALRCDPISGHVSLFWYQQALGQGPEFLTYFQNEAQLDKSGLPSDRFFAERPEGSVSTLKIQRTQQEDSAVYLCASSLARTSRNTEAFFGQGTRLTVV.

This sequence joins TRBV7-3 and TRBJ1-1; possibly TRBD1 for D (5 bases). The CDR3 has 13 residues. Trimming cost V 4 bases and J 0 bases, with 6 bases left between them. Germline V gene data show CDR1 as SGHTA and CDR2 as FQGTGA. Here the CDR3 DNA reads TGTGCCAGCAGCTCGGACATGAACACTGAAGCTTTCTTT. It codes for CASSSDMNTEAFF.

The V gene is TRBV2, the J gene TRBJ1-2; D gene unclear. V was cut by 8 bases and J by 0 bases, with 13 bases left in between. This CDR3 contains 14 residues. From germline, CDR1 is SNHLY and CDR2 FYNNEI. The CDR3, as DNA: TGTGCCAGCGAGGACGTGCAAGCTAACTATGGCTACACCTTC. Translation: CASEDVQANYGYTF.

The chain recombines TRBV19 with TRBJ2-3, with D tentatively TRBD1 or TRBD2 (5 bases each). This CDR3 has 18 residues. V gave up 5 bases and J gave up 3 bases, with 24 bases separating them. Germline loops: CDR1 LNHDA, CDR2 SQIVND (reference sequence). In DNA, the CDR3 is TGTGCCAGTAGTCGGGTACCGGGGCAGGGCCTTTTGACAGATACGCAGTATTTT. Translating gives CASSRVPGQGLLTDTQYF.

The rearrangement links TRBV30 to TRBJ1-2; the D gene is possibly TRBD1 (5 bases). The CDR3 totals 11 residues. V was shortened by 5 bases and J by 8 bases, with 12 bases between the two germline ends. Germline V lookup: CDR1 GTSNPN, CDR2 SVGIG (reference sequence). The CDR3 spells CAWWAGPGYTF. The CDR3 nucleotides read TGTGCCTGGTGGGCAGGGCCCGGCTACACCTTC.